Detailed here is one T cell receptor beta chain. These data are taken from a study of beta chain features in type 1 diabetes. The CDR3 runs to 13 residues. With 6 bases removed from V and 7 bases from J, the gap between germline ends came to 15 bases. Germline CDR1 reads KGHSH; CDR2 reads LQKENI. What was sequenced were expressed TCRB transcripts, since all of the isolated RNA had been reverse transcribed. Sequencing was performed with immunoSEQ multiplex PCR; in TCRdb, only in-frame clones are kept and a portion is missing. The table lists approximately 470,000 clones, 25% to 35% of them singletons. The clonotype comes from a man between 18 and 35 years old in good health. The sequenced sample consisted of naive CD4+ T cells from blood. The chain links TRBV18 to TRBJ1-2; no clear D. The CDR3 sequence is CASSPGQLTGYTF. Written as DNA, the CDR3 is TGTGCCAGCTCCCCCGGGCAGCTGACTGGCTACACCTTC.